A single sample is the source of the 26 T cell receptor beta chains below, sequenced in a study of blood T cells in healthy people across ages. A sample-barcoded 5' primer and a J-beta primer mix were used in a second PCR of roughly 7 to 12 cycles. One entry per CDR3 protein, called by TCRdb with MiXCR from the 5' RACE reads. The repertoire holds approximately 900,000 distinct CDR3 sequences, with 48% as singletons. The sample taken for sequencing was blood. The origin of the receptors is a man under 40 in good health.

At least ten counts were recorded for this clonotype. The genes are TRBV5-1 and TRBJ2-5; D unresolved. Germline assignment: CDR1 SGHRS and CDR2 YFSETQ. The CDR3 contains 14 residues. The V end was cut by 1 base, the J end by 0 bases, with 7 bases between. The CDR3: CASSLMSNQETQYF. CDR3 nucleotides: TGCGCCAGCAGCTTGATGAGCAACCAAGAGACCCAGTACTTC.

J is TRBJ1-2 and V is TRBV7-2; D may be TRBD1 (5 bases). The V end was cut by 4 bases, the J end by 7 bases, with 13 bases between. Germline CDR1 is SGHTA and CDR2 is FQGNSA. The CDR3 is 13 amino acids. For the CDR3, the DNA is TGTGCCAGCAGCTCACAGGACCTCTCTGGCTACACCTTC. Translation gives CASSSQDLSGYTF.

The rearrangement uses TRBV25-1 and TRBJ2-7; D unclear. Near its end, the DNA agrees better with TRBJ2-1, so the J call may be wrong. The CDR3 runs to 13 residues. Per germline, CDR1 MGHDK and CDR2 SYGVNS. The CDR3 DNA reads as TGTGCCAGCAGTGTCCAAAGTCCCTACGAGCAGTTCTTC. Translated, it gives CASSVQSPYEQFF.

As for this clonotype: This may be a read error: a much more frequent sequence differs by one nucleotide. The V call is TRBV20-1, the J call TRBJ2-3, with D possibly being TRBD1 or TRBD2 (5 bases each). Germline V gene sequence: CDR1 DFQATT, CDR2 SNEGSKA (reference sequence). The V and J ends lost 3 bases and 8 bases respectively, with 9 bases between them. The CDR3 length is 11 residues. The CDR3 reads CSASRAGTQYF. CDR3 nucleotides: TGCAGTGCTAGCAGGGCGGGTACGCAGTATTTT.

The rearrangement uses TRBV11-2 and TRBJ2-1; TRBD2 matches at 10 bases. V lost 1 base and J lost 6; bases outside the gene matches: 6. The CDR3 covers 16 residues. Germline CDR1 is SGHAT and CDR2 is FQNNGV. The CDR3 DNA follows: TGTGCCAGCAGCTTAGTCAGGACTAGCGGAGGCAATGAGCAGTTCTTC. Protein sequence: CASSLVRTSGGNEQFF.

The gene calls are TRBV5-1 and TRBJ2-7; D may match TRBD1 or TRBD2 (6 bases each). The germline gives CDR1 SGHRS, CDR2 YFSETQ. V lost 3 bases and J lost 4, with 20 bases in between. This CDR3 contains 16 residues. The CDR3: CASSSPGGPLSYEQYF. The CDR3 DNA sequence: TGCGCCAGCAGCTCGCCCGGGGGCCCCTTGTCGTACGAGCAGTACTTC.

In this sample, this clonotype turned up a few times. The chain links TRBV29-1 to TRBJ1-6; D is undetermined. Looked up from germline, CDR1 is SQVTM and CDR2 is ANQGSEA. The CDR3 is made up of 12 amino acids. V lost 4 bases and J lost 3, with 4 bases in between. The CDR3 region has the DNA TGCAGCGTTGGCGACTATAATTCACCCCTCCACTTT. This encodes CSVGDYNSPLHF.

This CDR3 reads CASSLLAGDVRTQYF. The CDR3 DNA sequence: TGTGCCAGCAGTTTACTAGCGGGGGACGTGAGGACGCAGTATTTT. The gene calls are TRBV12-3 or TRBV12-4 and TRBJ2-3; 10 nucleotides agree with TRBD2. Trimming removed 2 bases from V and 9 bases from J; junction bases left unmatched: 8. CDR3 length equals 15 residues.

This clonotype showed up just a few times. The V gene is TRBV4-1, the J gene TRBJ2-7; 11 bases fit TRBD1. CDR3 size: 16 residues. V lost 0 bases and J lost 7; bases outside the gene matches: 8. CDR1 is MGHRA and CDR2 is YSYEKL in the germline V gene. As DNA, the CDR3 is TGCGCCAGCAGCCAAGAAAGGTTGGGACAGGGGGGTGAGCAGTACTTC. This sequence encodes CASSQERLGQGGEQYF.

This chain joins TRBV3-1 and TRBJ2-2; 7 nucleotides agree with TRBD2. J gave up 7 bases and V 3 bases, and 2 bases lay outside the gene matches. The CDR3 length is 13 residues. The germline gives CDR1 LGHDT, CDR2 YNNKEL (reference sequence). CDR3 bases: TGTGCCAGCAGCCAGGGAGGGATCGGGGAGCTGTTTTTT. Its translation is CASSQGGIGELFF. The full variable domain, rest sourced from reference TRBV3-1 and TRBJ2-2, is DTAVSQTPKYLVTQMGNDKSIKCEQNLGHDTMYWYKQDSKKFLKIMFSYNNKELIINETVPNRFSPKSPDKAHLNLHINSLELGDSAVYFCASSQGGIGELFFGEGSRLTVL.

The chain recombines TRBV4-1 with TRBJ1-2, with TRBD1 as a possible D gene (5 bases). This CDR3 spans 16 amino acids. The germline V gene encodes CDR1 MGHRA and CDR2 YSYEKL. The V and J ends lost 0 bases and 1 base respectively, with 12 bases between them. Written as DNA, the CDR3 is TGCGCCAGCAGCCAAGACATGGGGGGGATTAACTATGGCTACACCTTC. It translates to CASSQDMGGINYGYTF.

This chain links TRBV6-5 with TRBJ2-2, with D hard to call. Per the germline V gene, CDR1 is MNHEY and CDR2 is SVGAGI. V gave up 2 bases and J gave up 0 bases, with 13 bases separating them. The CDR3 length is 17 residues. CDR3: CASSYRRLGSNTGELFF. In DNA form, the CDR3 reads TGTGCCAGCAGTTACCGACGGTTAGGTTCGAACACCGGGGAGCTGTTTTTT.

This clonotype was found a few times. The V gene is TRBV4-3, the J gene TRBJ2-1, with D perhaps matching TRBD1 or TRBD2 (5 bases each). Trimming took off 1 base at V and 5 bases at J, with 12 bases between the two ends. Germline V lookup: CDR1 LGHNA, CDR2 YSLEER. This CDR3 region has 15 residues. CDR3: CASSQGGVTDNEQFF. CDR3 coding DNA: TGCGCCAGCAGCCAAGGGGGAGTGACAGACAATGAGCAGTTCTTC.

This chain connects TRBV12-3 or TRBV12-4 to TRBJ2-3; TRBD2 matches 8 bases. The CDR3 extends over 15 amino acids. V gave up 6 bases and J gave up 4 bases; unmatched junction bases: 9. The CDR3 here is CASSPWGGGSDTQYF. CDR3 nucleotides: TGTGCCAGCAGCCCCTGGGGCGGGGGGTCAGATACGCAGTATTTT.

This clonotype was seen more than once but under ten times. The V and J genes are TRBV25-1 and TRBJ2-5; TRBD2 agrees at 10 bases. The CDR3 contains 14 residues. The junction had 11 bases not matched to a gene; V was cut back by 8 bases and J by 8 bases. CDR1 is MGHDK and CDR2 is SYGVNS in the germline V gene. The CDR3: CASSFSGGRSTQYF. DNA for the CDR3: TGTGCCAGCTCCTTTAGCGGGGGGAGATCAACCCAGTACTTC. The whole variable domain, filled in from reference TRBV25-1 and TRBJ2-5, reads EADIYQTPRYLVIGTGKKITLECSQTMGHDKMYWYQQDPGMELHLIHYSYGVNSTEKGDLSSESTVSRIRTEHFPLTLESARPSHTSQYLCASSFSGGRSTQYFGPGTRLLVL.

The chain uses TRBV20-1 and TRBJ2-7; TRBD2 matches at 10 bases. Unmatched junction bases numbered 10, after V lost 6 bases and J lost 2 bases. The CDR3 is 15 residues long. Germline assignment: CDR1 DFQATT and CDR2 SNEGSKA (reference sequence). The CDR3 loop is CSAERVAGGTYEQYF. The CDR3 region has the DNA TGCAGTGCCGAGAGGGTAGCGGGGGGCACCTACGAGCAGTACTTC.

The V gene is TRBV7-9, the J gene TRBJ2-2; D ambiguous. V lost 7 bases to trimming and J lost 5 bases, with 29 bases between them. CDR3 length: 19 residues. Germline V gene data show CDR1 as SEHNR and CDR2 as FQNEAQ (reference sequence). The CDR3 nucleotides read TGTGCCAGCACCTTCTCGACTCTACAATCTCCTAAACAAACCGGGGAGCTGTTTTTT. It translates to CASTFSTLQSPKQTGELFF. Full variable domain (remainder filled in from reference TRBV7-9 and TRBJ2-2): DTGVSQNPRHKITKRGQNVTFRCDPISEHNRLYWYRQTLGQGPEFLTYFQNEAQLEKSRLLSDRFSAERPKGSFSTLEIQRTEQGDSAMYLCASTFSTLQSPKQTGELFFGEGSRLTVL.

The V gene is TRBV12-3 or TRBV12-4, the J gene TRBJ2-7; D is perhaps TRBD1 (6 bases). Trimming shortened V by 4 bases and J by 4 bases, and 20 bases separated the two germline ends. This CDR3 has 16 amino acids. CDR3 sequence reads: CASSSGLQGNSYEQYF. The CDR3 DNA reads TGTGCCAGCAGTTCTGGATTACAGGGAAACAGTTACGAGCAGTACTTC.

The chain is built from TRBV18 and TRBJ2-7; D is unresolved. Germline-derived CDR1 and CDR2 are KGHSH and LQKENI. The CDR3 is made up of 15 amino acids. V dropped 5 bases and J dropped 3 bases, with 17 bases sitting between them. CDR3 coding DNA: TGTGCCAGCTCATCATCACCGGCCCCTCACTACGAGCAGTACTTC. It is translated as CASSSSPAPHYEQYF.

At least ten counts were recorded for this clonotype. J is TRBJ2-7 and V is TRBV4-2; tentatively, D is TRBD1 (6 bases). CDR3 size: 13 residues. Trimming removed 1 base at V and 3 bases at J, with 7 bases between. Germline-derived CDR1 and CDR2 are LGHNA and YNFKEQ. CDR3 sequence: CASSQADSYEQYF. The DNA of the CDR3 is TGTGCCAGCAGCCAAGCGGACAGCTACGAGCAGTACTTC.

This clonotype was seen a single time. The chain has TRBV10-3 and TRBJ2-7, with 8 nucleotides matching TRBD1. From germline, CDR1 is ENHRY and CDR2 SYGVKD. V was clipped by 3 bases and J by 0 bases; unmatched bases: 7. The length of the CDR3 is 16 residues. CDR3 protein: CAISEWGTGSSYEQYF. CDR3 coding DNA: TGTGCCATCAGTGAATGGGGGACAGGAAGCTCCTACGAGCAGTACTTC.

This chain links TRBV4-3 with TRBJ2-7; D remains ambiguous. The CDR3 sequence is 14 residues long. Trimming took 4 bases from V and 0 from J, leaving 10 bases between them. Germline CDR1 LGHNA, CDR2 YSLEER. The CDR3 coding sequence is TGCGCCAGCAGCCCGGCCAGAGTCTCCTACGAGCAGTACTTC. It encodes CASSPARVSYEQYF.

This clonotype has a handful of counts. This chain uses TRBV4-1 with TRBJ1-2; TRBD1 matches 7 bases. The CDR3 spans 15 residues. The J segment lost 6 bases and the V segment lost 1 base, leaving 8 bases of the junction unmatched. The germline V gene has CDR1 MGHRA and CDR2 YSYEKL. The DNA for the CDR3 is TGCGCCAGCAGCCAAGGGTGGACAGGCAATGATGGCTACACCTTC. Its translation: CASSQGWTGNDGYTF.

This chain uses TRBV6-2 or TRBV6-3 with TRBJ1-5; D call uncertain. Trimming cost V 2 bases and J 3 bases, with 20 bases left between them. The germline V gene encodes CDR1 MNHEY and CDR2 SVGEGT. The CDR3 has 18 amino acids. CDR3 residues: CASSYLRSLGRLNQPQHF. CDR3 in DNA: TGTGCCAGCAGTTACCTCAGATCCCTTGGCAGACTCAATCAGCCCCAGCATTTT.

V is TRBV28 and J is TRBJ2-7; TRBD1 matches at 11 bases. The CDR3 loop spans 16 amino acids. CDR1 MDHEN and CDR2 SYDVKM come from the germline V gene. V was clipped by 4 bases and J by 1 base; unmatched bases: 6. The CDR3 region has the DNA TGTGCCAGCAGTTCCCCCGGGACAGGGGGTTCCTACGAGCAGTACTTC. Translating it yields CASSSPGTGGSYEQYF.

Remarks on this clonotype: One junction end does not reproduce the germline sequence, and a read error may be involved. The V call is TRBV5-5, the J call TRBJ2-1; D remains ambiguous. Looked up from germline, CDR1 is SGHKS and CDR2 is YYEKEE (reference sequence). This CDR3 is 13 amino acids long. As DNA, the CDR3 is TGTGTCAGCAGCTTGGCCCAGTACAATGAGCAGTTCTTC. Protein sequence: CVSSLAQYNEQFF.